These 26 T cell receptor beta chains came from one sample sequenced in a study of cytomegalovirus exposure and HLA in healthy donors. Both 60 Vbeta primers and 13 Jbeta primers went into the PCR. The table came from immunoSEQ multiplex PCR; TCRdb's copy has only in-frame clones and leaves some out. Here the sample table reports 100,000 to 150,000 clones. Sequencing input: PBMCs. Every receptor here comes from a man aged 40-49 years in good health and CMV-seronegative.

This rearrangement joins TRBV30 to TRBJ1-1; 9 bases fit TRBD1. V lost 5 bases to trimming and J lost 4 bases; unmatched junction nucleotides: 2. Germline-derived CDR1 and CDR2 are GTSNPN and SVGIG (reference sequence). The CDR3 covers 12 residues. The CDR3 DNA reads TGTGCCTGGGAGGACAGGGGCACTGAAGCTTTCTTT. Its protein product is CAWEDRGTEAFF.

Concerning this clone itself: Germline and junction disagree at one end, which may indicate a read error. The CDR3 protein is CAGSYWREGLGATQYF. The DNA for the CDR3 is TGTGCCGGCAGTTACTGGCGGGAGGGCCTTGGTGCTACGCAGTATTTT. V and J are TRBV6-5 and TRBJ2-3; 9 nucleotides match TRBD2. Germline V gene data show CDR1 as MNHEY and CDR2 as SVGAGI. CDR3 length: 16 amino acids.

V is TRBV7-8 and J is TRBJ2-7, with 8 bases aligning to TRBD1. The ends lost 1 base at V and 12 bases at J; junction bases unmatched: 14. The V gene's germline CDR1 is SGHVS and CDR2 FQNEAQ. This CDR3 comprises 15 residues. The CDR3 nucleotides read TGTGCCAGCAGCTTAGTAGGACAGGGATTTTTTAGGCGGTACTTC. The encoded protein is CASSLVGQGFFRRYF.

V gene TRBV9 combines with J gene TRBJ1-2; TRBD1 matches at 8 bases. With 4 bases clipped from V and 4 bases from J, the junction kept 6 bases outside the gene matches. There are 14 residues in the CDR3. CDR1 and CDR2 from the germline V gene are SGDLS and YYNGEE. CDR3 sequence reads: CASSPRTGSYGYTF. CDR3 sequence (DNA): TGTGCCAGCAGCCCCCGGACAGGGAGCTATGGCTACACCTTC.

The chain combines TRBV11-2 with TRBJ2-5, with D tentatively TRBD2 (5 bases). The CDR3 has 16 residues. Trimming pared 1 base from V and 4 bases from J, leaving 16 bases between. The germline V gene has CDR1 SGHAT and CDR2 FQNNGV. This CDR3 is CASSLVIERVRETQYF. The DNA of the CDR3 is TGTGCCAGCAGCTTAGTGATAGAGAGGGTGAGAGAGACCCAGTACTTC.

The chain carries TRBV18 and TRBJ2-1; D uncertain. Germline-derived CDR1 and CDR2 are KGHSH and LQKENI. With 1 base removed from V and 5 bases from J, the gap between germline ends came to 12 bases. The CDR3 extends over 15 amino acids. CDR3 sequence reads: CASSPRMRQDNEQFF. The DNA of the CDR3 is TGTGCCAGCTCACCACGAATGCGACAAGACAATGAGCAGTTCTTC.

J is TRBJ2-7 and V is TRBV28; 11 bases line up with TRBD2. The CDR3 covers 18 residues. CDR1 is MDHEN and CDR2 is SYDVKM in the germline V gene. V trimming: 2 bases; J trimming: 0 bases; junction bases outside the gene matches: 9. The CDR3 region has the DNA TGTGCCAGCAGTTTAAAGCTAGCGGGAGGCCCAAGCTCCTACGAGCAGTACTTC. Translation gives CASSLKLAGGPSSYEQYF.

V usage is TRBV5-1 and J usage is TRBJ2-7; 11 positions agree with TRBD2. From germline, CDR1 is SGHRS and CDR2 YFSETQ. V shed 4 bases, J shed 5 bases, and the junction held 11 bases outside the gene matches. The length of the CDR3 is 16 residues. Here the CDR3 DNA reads TGCGCCAGCAGCCCTCTGACTAGCGGGAAGGTAGACGAGCAGTACTTC. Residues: CASSPLTSGKVDEQYF.

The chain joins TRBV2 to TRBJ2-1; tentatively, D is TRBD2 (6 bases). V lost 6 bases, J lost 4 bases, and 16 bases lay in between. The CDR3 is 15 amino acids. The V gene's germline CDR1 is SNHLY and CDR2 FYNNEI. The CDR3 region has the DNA TGTGCCAGCAGGTCCGGATTAGCGGCTTACAATGAGCAGTTCTTC. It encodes CASRSGLAAYNEQFF.

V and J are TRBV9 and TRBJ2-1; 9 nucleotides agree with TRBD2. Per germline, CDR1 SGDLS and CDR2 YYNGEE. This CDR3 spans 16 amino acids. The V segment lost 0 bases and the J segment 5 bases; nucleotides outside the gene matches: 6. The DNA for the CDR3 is TGTGCCAGCAGCGTAGGGGCTAGCGGGGCAAACAATGAGCAGTTCTTC. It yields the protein CASSVGASGANNEQFF.

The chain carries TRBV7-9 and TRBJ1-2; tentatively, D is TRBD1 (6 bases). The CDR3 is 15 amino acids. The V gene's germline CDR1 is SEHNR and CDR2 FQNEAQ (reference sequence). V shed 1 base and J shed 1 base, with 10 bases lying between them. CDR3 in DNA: TGTGCCAGCAGCTTAGGGACACAGGGTAACTATGGCTACACCTTC. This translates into CASSLGTQGNYGYTF.

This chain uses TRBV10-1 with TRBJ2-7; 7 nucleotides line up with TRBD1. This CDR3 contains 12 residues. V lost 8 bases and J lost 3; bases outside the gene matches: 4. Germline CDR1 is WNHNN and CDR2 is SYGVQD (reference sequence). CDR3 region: CASRQGGYEQYF. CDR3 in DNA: TGCGCCAGCCGACAGGGCGGCTACGAGCAGTACTTC.

Here the CDR3 DNA reads TGTGCCAGCTCCTGGGGCCAAAAGAACACTGAAGCTTTCTTT. This encodes CASSWGQKNTEAFF. The J gene is TRBJ1-1, the V gene TRBV7-9; possible D gene TRBD1, 5 bases. CDR3 size: 14 residues. Trimming shortened V by 8 bases and J by 1 base, and 14 bases separated the two germline ends. Germline V gives CDR1 SEHNR, CDR2 FQNEAQ (reference sequence).

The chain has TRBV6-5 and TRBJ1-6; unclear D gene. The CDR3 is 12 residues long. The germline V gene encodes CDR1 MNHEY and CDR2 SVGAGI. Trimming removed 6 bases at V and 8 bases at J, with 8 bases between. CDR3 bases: TGTGCCAGCAGCGCGGGTGATTCACCCCTCCACTTT. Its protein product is CASSAGDSPLHF.

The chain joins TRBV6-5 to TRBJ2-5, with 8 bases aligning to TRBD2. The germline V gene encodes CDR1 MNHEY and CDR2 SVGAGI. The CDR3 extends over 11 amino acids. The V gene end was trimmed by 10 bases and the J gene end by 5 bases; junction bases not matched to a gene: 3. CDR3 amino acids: CATQRGETQYF. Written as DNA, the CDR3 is TGTGCCACCCAGCGGGGGGAGACCCAGTACTTC.

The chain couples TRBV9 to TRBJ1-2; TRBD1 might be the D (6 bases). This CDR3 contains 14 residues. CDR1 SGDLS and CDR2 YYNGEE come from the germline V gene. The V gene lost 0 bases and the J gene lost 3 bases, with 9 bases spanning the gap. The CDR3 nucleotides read TGTGCCAGCAGCGTAGACGCAGGGGACTATGGCTACACCTTC. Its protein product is CASSVDAGDYGYTF.

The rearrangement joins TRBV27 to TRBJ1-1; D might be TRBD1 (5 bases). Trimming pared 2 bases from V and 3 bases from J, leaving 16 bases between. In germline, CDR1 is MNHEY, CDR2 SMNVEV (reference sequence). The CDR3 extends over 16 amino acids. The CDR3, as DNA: TGTGCCAGCAGTTTAACCCGACGACAGATAGACACTGAAGCTTTCTTT. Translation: CASSLTRRQIDTEAFF.

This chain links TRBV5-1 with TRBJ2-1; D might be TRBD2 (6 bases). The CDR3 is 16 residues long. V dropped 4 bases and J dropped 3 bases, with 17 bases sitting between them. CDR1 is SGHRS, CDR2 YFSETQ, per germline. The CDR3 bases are TGCGCCAGCAGCCAGATGGCGGGGCTCAGCTACAATGAGCAGTTCTTC. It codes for CASSQMAGLSYNEQFF.

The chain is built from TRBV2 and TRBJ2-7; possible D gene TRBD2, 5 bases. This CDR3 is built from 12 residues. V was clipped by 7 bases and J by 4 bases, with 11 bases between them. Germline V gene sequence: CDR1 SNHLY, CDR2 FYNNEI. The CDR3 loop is CASTPPGYEQYF. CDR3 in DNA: TGTGCCAGCACTCCCCCGGGGTACGAGCAGTACTTC. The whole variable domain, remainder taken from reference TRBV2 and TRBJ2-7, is EPEVTQTPSHQVTQMGQEVILRCVPISNHLYFYWYRQILGQKVEFLVSFYNNEISEKSEIFDDQFSVERPDGSNFTLKIRSTKLEDSAMYFCASTPPGYEQYFGPGTRLTVT.

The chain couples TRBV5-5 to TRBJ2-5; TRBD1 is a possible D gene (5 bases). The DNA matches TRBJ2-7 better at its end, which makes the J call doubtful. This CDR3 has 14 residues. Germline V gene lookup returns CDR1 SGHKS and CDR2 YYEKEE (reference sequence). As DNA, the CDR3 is TGTGCCAGCAGGAACCCCAGGGATTCCTACGAGCAGTACTTC. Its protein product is CASRNPRDSYEQYF.

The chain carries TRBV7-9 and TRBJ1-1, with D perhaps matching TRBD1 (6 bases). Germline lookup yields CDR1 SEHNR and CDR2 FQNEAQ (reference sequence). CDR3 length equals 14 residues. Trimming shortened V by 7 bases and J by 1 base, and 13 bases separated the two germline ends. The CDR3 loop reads CASTYADRNTEAFF. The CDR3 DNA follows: TGTGCCAGCACCTACGCGGACAGGAACACTGAAGCTTTCTTT.

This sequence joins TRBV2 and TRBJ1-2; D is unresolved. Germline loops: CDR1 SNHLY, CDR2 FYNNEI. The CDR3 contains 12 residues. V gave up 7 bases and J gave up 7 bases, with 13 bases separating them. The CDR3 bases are TGTGCCAGCACCCCCCGAGCGAGTGGCTACACCTTC. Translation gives CASTPRASGYTF.

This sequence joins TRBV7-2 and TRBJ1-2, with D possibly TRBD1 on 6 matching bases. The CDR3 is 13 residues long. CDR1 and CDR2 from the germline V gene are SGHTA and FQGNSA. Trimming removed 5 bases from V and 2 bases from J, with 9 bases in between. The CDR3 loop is CASSPDRNYGYTF. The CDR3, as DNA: TGTGCCAGCAGCCCGGACAGAAACTATGGCTACACCTTC. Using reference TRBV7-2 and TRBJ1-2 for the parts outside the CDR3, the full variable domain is GAGVSQSPSNKVTEKGKDVELRCDPISGHTALYWYRQSLGQGLEFLIYFQGNSAPDKSGLPSDRFSAERTGGSVSTLTIQRTQQEDSAVYLCASSPDRNYGYTFGSGTRLTVV.

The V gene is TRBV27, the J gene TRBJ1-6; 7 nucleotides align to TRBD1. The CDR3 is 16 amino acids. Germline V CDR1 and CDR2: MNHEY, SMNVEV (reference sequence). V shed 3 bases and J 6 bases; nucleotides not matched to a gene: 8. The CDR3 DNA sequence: TGTGCCAGCAGTTTCAGGACAGGTTTTGGTAATTCACCCCTCCACTTT. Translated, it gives CASSFRTGFGNSPLHF.

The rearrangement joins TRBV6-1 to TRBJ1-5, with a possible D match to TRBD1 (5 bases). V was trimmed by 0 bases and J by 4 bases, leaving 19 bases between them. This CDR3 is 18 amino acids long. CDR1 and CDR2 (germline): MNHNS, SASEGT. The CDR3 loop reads CASSEAAGAWGVNQPQHF. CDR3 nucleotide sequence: TGTGCCAGCAGTGAAGCAGCCGGGGCATGGGGGGTAAATCAGCCCCAGCATTTT.

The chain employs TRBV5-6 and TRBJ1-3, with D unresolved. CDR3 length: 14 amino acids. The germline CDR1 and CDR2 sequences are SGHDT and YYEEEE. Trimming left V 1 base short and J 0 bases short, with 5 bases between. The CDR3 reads CASSLMSSGNTIYF. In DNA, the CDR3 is TGTGCCAGCAGCTTGATGAGCTCTGGAAACACCATATATTTT.